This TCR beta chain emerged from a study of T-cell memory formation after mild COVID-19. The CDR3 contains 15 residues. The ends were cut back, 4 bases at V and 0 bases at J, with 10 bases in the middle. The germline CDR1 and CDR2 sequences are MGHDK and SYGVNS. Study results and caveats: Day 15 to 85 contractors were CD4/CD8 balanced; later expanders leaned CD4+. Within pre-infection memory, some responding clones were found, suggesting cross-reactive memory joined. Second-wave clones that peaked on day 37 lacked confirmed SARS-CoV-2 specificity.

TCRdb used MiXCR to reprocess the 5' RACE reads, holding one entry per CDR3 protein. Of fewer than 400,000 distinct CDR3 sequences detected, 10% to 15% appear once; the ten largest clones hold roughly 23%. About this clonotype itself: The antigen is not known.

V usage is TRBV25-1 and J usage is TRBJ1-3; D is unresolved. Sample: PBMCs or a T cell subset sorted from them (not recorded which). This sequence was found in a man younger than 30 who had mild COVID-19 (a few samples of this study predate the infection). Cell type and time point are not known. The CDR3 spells CASSVGFNSGNTIYF. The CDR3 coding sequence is TGTGCCAGCAGTGTGGGTTTCAACTCTGGAAACACCATATATTTT. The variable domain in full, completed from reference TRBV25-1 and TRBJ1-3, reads EADIYQTPRYLVIGTGKKITLECSQTMGHDKMYWYQQDPGMELHLIHYSYGVNSTEKGDLSSESTVSRIRTEHFPLTLESARPSHTSQYLCASSVGFNSGNTIYFGEGSWLTVV.